The present entry profiles one T cell receptor (beta chain) with its context. Its specificity is not known. Cells designated naive CD8 were CD45RO-negative and were positively selected for CCR7, with terminally differentiated effector memory CD45RA+ cells excluded. Deletions cut 1 base from V and 3 bases from J, with 12 bases between. The CDR3 extends over 15 amino acids. The V gene's germline CDR1 is LGHNA and CDR2 YSLEER. Profiling relied on immunoSEQ multiplex PCR, and the TCRdb table lists in-frame clones only, not all of them. The table shows around 1,900,000 clones, with just over 90% occurring only once. This entry is derived from a study of shared clonotypes between healthy human individuals. Study-level results: Donor scarcity curtailed the genetic and exposure-history diversity represented herein.

V is TRBV4-3 and J is TRBJ1-2; D is perhaps TRBD1 (5 bases). The sample was naive CD8+ T cells from PBMCs. The clonotype originates from a man younger than 35 in good health. Some clones in this sample may be carry-over from other donors' samples. CDR3 protein: CASSQVGLNYYGYTF. The CDR3 bases are TGCGCCAGCAGCCAAGTGGGGCTAAACTACTATGGCTACACCTTC.